A single sample gave rise to the 9 T cell receptor beta chains below, sequenced in a study of T cell clusters in autoimmune cytopenias. TRB was amplified from 250 ng of peripheral blood genomic DNA per sample. TRB rearrangements were amplified by touch-down multiplex PCR with mixed TRB-A/B primers. TCRdb re-called the multiplex PCR reads and gives one entry per CDR3 protein, without DNA. The sample table sets out 9,500 to 11,000 distinct CDR3 sequences. This same sample was also taken into another study, of T cell repertoires in aging, cancer and after chemotherapy.

The specimen was peripheral blood. The receptors derive from a human donor in good health.

The chain's CDR3 is CASSTGYEQYF. The chain links TRBV19 to TRBJ2-7. The germline V gene has CDR1 LNHDA and CDR2 SQIVND (reference sequence). CDR3 size: 11 residues.

The rearrangement uses TRBV18 and TRBJ2-7. Germline V gene sequence: CDR1 KGHSH, CDR2 LQKENI. The CDR3 has 15 amino acids. The CDR3 sequence: CASSPPDRRLYEQYF.

The rearrangement links TRBV5-4 to TRBJ2-2; TCRdb reports TRBD2, a call that lacks DNA to check it against. The germline V gene encodes CDR1 SGHNT and CDR2 YYREEE (reference sequence). This CDR3 contains 15 residues. The CDR3 loop reads CASHPSGRAPGELFF.

J is TRBJ2-5 and V is TRBV7-6; TCRdb designates TRBD2, a call that cannot be tested without DNA. This CDR3 has 15 residues. The germline CDR1 and CDR2 sequences are SGHVS and FNYEAQ. CDR3 sequence: CASSLLAGGPETQYF.

This chain uses TRBV15 with TRBJ2-3; TCRdb proposes TRBD1, but this gene call is untestable without DNA. Germline V gives CDR1 LNHNV, CDR2 YYDKDF (reference sequence). The CDR3 loop spans 13 amino acids. The CDR3 loop is CATRGVSTDTQYF.

This clonotype is deemed medium-sized by its frequency. V usage is TRBV19 and J usage is TRBJ2-2; TCRdb's D call of TRBD1 is untestable without DNA. The CDR3 totals 13 residues. Germline V gives CDR1 LNHDA, CDR2 SQIVND (reference sequence). The CDR3 reads CASSPGQAGELFF.

CDR3 loop: CASSYAGQSTDTQYF. The rearrangement links TRBV6-6 to TRBJ2-3; checking the TCRdb D call of TRBD1 is not possible without DNA. The CDR3 runs 15 residues. Germline V gives CDR1 MNHNY, CDR2 SVGAGI (reference sequence).

This chain connects TRBV15 to TRBJ2-5; TCRdb's D call of TRBD2 is untestable without DNA. Germline CDR1 LNHNV, CDR2 YYDKDF (reference sequence). The CDR3 extends over 15 amino acids. CDR3 residues: CATSRDGEGRETQYF. Full variable domain (missing parts from reference TRBV15 and TRBJ2-5): DAMVIQNPRYQVTQFGKPVTLSCSQTLNHNVMYWYQQKSSQAPKLLFHYYDKDFNNEADTPDNFQSRRPNTSFCFLDIRSPGLGDTAMYLCATSRDGEGRETQYFGPGTRLLVL.

V usage is TRBV5-4 and J usage is TRBJ2-2; TCRdb's D call of TRBD1 is untestable without DNA. The CDR3 runs to 16 residues. Germline V gene lookup returns CDR1 SGHNT and CDR2 YYREEE (reference sequence). The CDR3 is CASSPGTFRGTGELFF. Looking up the rest from reference TRBV5-4 and TRBJ2-2 gives the full variable domain: ETGVTQSPTHLIKTRGQQVTLRCSSQSGHNTVSWYQQALGQGPQFIFQYYREEENGRGNFPPRFSGLQFPNYSSELNVNALELDDSALYLCASSPGTFRGTGELFFGEGSRLTVL.